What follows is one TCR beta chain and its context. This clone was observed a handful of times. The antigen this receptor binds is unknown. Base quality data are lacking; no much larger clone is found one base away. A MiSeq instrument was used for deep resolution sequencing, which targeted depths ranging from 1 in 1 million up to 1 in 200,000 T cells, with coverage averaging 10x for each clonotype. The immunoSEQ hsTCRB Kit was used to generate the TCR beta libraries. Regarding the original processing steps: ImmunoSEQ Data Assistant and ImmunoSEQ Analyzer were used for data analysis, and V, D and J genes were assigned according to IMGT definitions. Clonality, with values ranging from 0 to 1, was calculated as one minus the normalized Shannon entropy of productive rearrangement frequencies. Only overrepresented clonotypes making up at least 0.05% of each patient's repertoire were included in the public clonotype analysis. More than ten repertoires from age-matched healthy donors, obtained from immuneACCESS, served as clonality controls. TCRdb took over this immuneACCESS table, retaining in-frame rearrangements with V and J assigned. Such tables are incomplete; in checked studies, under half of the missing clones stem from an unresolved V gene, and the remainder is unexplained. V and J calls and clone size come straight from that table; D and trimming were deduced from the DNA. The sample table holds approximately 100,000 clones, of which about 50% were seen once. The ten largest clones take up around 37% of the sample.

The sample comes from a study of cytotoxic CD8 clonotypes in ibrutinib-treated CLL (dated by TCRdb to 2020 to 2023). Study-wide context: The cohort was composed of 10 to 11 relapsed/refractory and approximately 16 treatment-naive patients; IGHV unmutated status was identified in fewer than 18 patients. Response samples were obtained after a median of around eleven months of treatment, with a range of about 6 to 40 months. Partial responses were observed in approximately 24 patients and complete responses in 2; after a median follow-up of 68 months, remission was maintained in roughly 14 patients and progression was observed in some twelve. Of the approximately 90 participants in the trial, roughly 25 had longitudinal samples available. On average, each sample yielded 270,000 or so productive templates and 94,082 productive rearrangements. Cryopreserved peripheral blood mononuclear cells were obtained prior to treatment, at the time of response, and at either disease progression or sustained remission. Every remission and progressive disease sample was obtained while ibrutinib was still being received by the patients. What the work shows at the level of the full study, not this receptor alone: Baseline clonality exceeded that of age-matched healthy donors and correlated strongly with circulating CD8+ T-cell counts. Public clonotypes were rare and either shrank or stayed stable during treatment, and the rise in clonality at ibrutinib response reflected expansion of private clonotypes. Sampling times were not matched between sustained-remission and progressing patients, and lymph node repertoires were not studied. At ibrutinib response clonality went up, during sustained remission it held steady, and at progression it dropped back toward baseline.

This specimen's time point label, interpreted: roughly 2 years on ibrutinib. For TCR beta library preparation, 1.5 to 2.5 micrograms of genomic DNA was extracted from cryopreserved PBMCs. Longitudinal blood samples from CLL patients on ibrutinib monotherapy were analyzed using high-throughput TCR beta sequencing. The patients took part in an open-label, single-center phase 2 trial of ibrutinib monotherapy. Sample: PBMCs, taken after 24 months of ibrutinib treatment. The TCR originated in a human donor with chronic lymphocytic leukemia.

The CDR3 sequence is CASSHSVITYEQYF. The nucleotides are TGTGCCAGCAGCCATTCGGTCATAACCTACGAGCAGTACTTC. The chain couples TRBV7-9 to TRBJ2-7, with the D gene not confidently named. The cysteine opens and the phenylalanine closes a CDR3 of 14 amino acids. The entry retains the CDR3 DNA only, 42 bases that are in frame from base 1. The germline V gene (reference sequence) gives CDR1 as SEHNR and CDR2 as FQNEAQ. At the junction V is shortened by 5 bases and J by 2 bases, with 13 bases in between.